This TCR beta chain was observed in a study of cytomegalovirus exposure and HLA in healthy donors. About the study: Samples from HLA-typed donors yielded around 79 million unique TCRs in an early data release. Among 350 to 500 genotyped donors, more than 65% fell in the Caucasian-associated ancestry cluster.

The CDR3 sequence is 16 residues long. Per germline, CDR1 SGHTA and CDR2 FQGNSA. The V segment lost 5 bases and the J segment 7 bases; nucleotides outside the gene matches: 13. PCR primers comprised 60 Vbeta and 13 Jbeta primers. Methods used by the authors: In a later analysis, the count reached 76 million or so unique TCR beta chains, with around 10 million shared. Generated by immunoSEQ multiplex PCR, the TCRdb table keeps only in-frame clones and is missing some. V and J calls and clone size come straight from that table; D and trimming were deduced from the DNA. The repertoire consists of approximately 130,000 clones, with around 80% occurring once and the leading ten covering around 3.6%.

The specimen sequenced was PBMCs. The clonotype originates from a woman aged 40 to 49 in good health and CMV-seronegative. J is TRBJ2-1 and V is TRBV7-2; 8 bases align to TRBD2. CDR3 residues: CASSPRTSSIYNEQFF. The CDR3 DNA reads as TGTGCCAGCAGCCCGAGGACTAGCTCCATCTATAATGAGCAGTTCTTC.